Here is one T cell receptor beta chain with its context. The antigen it binds to is not known. It has no much larger one-base neighbor in the sample; base qualities were not kept. The sample is drawn from a study of control samples from healthy donors and cancer patients (dated by TCRdb to about 2020). To prepare the library, the immunoSEQ multiplex PCR assay was applied. TCRdb provides this immuneACCESS table in a form limited to in-frame rearrangements. Some clones are lacking; in checked studies, under half of them reflect an unresolved V gene, and why the rest are absent is not known. In all, the sample holds 100,000 to 150,000 clones, and 90% of those were seen once. The ten top clones hold 2% to 2.5% of the sample. The CDR3 runs 15 amino acids, cysteine and phenylalanine included. Only CDR3 DNA remains: 45 bases, in frame from the first base. The V end gives up 2 bases and the J end 8 bases, leaving 7 bases in the junction not matched to a gene. The germline V gene encodes CDR1 SEHNR and CDR2 FQNEAQ (reference sequence).

The source of this sequence is a man aged 18 to 30 in good health. The chain couples TRBV7-9 to TRBJ1-4; 8 bases in between match TRBD1. Specimen: blood. The CDR3 reads as follows: CASSLTDRDKEKLFF. The DNA sequence is as follows: TGTGCCAGCAGCTTAACGGACAGGGATAAAGAAAAACTGTTTTTT.